Each of the 7 T cell receptor beta chains below was sequenced from the same sample in a study of T cell repertoires in cytomegalovirus infection (dated by TCRdb to the late 2010s). TCRdb shows the sequencer as Illumina HiSeq 1500. The public reads were run again by TCRdb, first through fastp at Q25 and then through MiXCR, and only productive beta chains were kept. Rows with one shared CDR3 protein collapse into an entry with the most common genes and DNA. The sample records 450,000 to 550,000 distinct CDR3 sequences, about 15% of which are singletons. The ten biggest clones cover more than 20% of the sample. What was sequenced was CD8+ T cells from PBMCs. All receptors derive from a human donor in good health (CMV status not recorded). Some clones in this sample may be carry-over from other donors' samples.

The sample holds a few counts of this clonotype. The V and J genes are TRBV5-1 and TRBJ2-3; 8 positions agree with TRBD1. Trimming removed 2 bases from V and 3 bases from J; junction bases left unmatched: 11. The V gene's germline CDR1 is SGHRS and CDR2 YFSETQ. The CDR3 consists of 17 residues. The CDR3 loop reads CASSFRGRGEKTDTQYF. The CDR3 DNA sequence: TGCGCCAGCAGCTTCAGGGGGCGAGGAGAGAAGACAGATACGCAGTATTTT. Full variable domain (remainder filled in from reference TRBV5-1 and TRBJ2-3): KAGVTQTPRYLIKTRGQQVTLSCSPISGHRSVSWYQQTPGQGLQFLFEYFSETQRNKGNFPGRFSGRQFSNSRSEMNVSTLELGDSALYLCASSFRGRGEKTDTQYFGPGTRLTVL.

This clonotype was detected ten times or more. This chain joins TRBV11-2 and TRBJ1-1, with 10 nucleotides matching TRBD1. Germline assignment: CDR1 SGHAT and CDR2 FQNNGV. The trim removed 5 bases at V and 5 bases at J, leaving 8 bases unmatched. The CDR3 runs to 15 residues. The CDR3 reads CASSPWTGGVTEAFF. The CDR3 DNA follows: TGTGCCAGCAGCCCGTGGACAGGGGGTGTAACTGAAGCTTTCTTT.

In this sample, this clonotype turned up a few times. This sequence joins TRBV15 and TRBJ2-7; 13 nucleotides align to TRBD2. The CDR3 totals 16 residues. Germline V gene lookup returns CDR1 LNHNV and CDR2 YYDKDF (reference sequence). The junction had 5 bases not matched to a gene; V was cut back by 0 bases and J by 6 bases. The CDR3 loop reads CATSRDGGLAGFEQYF. The CDR3 DNA sequence: TGTGCCACCAGCAGAGATGGGGGACTAGCGGGATTCGAGCAGTACTTC.

In this sample, this clonotype turned up many times. The chain employs TRBV7-9 and TRBJ1-3, with D hard to call. The V end lost 5 bases, the J end lost 3 bases, and 8 bases lay between the germline ends. This CDR3 is built from 13 residues. Germline values: CDR1 SEHNR, CDR2 FQNEAQ (reference sequence). CDR3 DNA: TGTGCCAGCAGCGCAAGGCTTGGAAACACCATATATTTT. This codes for CASSARLGNTIYF.

Many counts were recorded for this clonotype. The chain combines TRBV7-8 with TRBJ2-1; TRBD1 might be the D (7 bases). This CDR3 has 14 residues. CDR1 and CDR2 (germline): SGHVS, FQNEAQ. V lost 4 bases and J 15 bases, leaving 22 bases between the germline ends. The CDR3, as DNA: TGTGCCAGCAGCTCGGGACAGACTAGGCGCGGGCTGTTCTTC. Protein sequence: CASSSGQTRRGLFF.

Comment on this clonotype: This may be a read error, as it is one base from a much larger clone. This chain uses TRBV7-3 with TRBJ2-3; D unresolved. Per the germline V gene, CDR1 is SGHTA and CDR2 is FQGTGA. The CDR3 consists of 14 residues. The DNA for the CDR3 is TGTGCCAGCAGCCCGCAGTTTGGCACAGATATGCAGTATTTT. Residues: CASSPQFGTDMQYF.

The chain has TRBV6-5 and TRBJ2-3; D perhaps matches TRBD2 (6 bases). V was pared by 5 bases and J by 2 bases, with 14 bases between. The length of the CDR3 is 15 residues. Germline V gene lookup returns CDR1 MNHEY and CDR2 SVGAGI. The CDR3 DNA follows: TGTGCCAGCAGTATGGGACTGCGGCCCACAGATACGCAGTATTTT. This sequence encodes CASSMGLRPTDTQYF.